This TCR beta chain was captured in a study of blood T cell repertoires in COVID-19. Study-level information: The United States, Italy and Spain were the sources of the acute and convalescent COVID-19 samples. The cDNA or gDNA used as material had been derived from T cells, B-cell-depleted T cells, or PBMCs.

The germline V gene has CDR1 LGHDT and CDR2 YNNKEL (reference sequence). The CDR3 sequence is 15 residues long. Trimming removed 5 bases from V and 3 bases from J; junction bases left unmatched: 6. Authors' data handling: Amplification with reference gene primers provided the estimates of nucleated cell counts. Clones were read by immunoSEQ multiplex PCR, and TCRdb kept only the in-frame ones, dropping some. V, J and clone size derive from that table, while D and trimming were established from the DNA sequence. The sample comprises around 300,000 clones, around four fifths of which are singletons, and approximately 4.1% rests with the top ten.

Sample: peripheral blood. The clonotype originates from a woman aged 45-60 years with active or convalescent COVID-19. J is TRBJ2-7 and V is TRBV3-1 (or the pseudogene TRBV3-2); 11 nucleotides agree with TRBD2. CDR3 loop: CASSSGLAGLYEQYF. The CDR3, as DNA: TGTGCCAGCAGCTCCGGACTAGCGGGTCTCTACGAGCAGTACTTC.